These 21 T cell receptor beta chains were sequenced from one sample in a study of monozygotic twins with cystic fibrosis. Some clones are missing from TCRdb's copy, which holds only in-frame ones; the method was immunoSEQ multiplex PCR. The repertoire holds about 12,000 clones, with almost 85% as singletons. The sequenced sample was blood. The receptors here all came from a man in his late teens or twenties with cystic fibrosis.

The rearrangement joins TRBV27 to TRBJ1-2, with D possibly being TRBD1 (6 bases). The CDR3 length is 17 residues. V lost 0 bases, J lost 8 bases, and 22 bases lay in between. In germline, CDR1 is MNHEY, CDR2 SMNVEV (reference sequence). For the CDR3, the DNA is TGTGCCAGCAGTTTATCGGGCGGGATAATGGGGGCGCCCGGCTACACCTTC. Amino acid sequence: CASSLSGGIMGAPGYTF.

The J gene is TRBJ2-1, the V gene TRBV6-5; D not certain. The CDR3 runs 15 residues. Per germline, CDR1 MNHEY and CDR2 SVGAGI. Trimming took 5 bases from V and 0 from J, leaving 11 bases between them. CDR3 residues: CASSPRVSSYNEQFF. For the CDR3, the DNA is TGTGCCAGCAGTCCAAGAGTTAGCTCCTACAATGAGCAGTTCTTC.

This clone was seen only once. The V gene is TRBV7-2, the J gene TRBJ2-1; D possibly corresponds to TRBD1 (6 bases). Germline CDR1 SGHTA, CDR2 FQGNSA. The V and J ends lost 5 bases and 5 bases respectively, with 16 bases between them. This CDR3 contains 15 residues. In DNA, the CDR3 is TGTGCCAGCAGCAGATCCGGGACAAACCACAATGAGCAGTTCTTC. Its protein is CASSRSGTNHNEQFF. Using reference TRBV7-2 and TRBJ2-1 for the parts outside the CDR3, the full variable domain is GAGVSQSPSNKVTEKGKDVELRCDPISGHTALYWYRQSLGQGLEFLIYFQGNSAPDKSGLPSDRFSAERTGGSVSTLTIQRTQQEDSAVYLCASSRSGTNHNEQFFGPGTRLTVL.

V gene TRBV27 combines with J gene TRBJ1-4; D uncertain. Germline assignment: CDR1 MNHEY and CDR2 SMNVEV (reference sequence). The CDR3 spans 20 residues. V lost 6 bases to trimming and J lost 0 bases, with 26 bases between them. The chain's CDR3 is CASSSLLGLLRTATNEKLFF. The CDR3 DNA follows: TGTGCCAGCAGCTCCCTTCTAGGGCTTCTCAGAACTGCAACTAATGAAAAACTGTTTTTT.

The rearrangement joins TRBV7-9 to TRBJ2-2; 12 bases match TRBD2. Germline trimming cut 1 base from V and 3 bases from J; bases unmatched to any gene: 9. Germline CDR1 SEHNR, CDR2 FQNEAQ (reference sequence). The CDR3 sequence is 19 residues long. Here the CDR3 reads CASSLEHLAGGPHTGELFF. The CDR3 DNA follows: TGTGCCAGCAGCTTAGAGCACCTAGCGGGAGGGCCTCACACCGGGGAGCTGTTTTTT. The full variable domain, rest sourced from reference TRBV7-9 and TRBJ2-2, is DTGVSQNPRHKITKRGQNVTFRCDPISEHNRLYWYRQTLGQGPEFLTYFQNEAQLEKSRLLSDRFSAERPKGSFSTLEIQRTEQGDSAMYLCASSLEHLAGGPHTGELFFGEGSRLTVL.

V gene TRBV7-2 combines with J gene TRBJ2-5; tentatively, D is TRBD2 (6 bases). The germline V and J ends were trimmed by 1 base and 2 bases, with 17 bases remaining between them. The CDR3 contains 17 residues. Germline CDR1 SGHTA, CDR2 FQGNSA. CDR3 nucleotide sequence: TGTGCCAGCAGCTTAGTGTTACGCGGGACGTTTCAAGAGACCCAGTACTTC. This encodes CASSLVLRGTFQETQYF. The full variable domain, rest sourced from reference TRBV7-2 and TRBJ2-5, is GAGVSQSPSNKVTEKGKDVELRCDPISGHTALYWYRQSLGQGLEFLIYFQGNSAPDKSGLPSDRFSAERTGGSVSTLTIQRTQQEDSAVYLCASSLVLRGTFQETQYFGPGTRLLVL.

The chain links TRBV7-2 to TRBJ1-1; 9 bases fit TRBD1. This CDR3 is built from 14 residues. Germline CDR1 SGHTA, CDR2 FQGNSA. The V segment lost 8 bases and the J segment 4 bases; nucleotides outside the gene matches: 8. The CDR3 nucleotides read TGTGCCAGCTCCGGAATGACAGGGGGCACTGAAGCTTTCTTT. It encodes CASSGMTGGTEAFF.

The CDR3 reads CSARMGDTQYF. The CDR3 DNA follows: TGCAGTGCTAGGATGGGAGATACGCAGTATTTT. V gene TRBV20-1 combines with J gene TRBJ2-3; D uncertain. The CDR3 runs 11 residues. The V end was cut by 3 bases, the J end by 5 bases, with 6 bases between. Germline-derived CDR1 and CDR2 are DFQATT and SNEGSKA (reference sequence).

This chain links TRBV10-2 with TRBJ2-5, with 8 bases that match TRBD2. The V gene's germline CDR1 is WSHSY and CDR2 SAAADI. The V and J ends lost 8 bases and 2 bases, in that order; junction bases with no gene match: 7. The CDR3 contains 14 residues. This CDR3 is CASGGIAGQETQYF. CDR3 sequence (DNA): TGCGCCAGCGGTGGTATAGCGGGGCAAGAGACCCAGTACTTC.

This CDR3 reads CASSGRDFPSYEQYF. CDR3 nucleotide sequence: TGTGCCAGCAGTGGCCGGGACTTCCCCTCCTACGAGCAGTACTTC. V is TRBV6-1 and J is TRBJ2-7; D is perhaps TRBD2 (6 bases). The CDR3 consists of 15 residues. V was trimmed by 4 bases and J by 0 bases, leaving 13 bases between them. Germline V lookup: CDR1 MNHNS, CDR2 SASEGT.

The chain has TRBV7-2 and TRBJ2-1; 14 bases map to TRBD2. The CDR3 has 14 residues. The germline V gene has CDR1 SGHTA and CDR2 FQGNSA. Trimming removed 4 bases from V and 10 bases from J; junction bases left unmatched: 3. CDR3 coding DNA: TGTGCCAGCAGCTCGGGACTAGCGGGAGTCGAGCAGTTCTTC. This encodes CASSSGLAGVEQFF.

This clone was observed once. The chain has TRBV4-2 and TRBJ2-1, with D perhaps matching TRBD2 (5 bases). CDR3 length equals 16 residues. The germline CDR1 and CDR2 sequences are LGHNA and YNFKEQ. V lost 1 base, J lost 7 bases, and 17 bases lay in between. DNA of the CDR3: TGTGCCAGCAGCCAAGTCGAGGGAGAAGACTTGAATGAGCAGTTCTTC. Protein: CASSQVEGEDLNEQFF.

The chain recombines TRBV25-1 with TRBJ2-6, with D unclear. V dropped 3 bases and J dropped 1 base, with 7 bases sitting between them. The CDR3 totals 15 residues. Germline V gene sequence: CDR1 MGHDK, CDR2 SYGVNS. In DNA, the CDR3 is TGTGCCAGCAGTGACAACAATTCTGGGGCCAACGTCCTGACTTTC. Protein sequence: CASSDNNSGANVLTF.

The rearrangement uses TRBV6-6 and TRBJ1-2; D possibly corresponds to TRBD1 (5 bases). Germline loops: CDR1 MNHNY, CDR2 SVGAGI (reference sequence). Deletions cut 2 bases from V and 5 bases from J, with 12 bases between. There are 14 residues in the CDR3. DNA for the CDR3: TGTGCCAGCAGTTACCGCCGGGACTCTTATGGCTACACCTTC. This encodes CASSYRRDSYGYTF.

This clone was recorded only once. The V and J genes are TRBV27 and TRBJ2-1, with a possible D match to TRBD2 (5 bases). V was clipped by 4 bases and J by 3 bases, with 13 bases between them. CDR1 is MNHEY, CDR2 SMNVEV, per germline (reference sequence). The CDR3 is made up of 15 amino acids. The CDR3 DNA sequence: TGTGCCAGCAGTTCTTCCCGGACTGACTACAATGAGCAGTTCTTC. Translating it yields CASSSSRTDYNEQFF.

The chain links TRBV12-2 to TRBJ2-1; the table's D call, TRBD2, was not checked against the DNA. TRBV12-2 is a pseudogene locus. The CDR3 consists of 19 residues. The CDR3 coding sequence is TGTGCAAGTCGCCCCCCCTCGCGGGGTAGCTTTAGCTTTCCTAATGAGCAGTTCTTC. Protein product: CASRPPSRGSFSFPNEQFF.

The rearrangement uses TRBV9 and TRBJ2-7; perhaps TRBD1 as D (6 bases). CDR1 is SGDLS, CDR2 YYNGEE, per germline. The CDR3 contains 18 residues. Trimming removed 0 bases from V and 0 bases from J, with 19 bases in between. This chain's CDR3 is CASSVARAGQRSSYEQYF. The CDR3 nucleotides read TGTGCCAGCAGCGTAGCTAGGGCCGGACAGCGCAGCTCCTACGAGCAGTACTTC.

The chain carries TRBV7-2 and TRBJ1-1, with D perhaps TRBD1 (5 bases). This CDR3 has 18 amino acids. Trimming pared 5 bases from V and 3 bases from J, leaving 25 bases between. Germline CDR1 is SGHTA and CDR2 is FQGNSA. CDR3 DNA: TGTGCCAGCAGCCTCCGACAGACACTCCGGTGGGGCCACACTGAAGCTTTCTTT. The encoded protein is CASSLRQTLRWGHTEAFF.

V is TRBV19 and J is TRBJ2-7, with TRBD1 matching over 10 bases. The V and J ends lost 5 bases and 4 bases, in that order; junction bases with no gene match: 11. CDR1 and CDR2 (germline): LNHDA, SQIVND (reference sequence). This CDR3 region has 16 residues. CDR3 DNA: TGTGCCAGTAGTGGCATACCGGGACAGGGGTTTTACGAGCAGTACTTC. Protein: CASSGIPGQGFYEQYF. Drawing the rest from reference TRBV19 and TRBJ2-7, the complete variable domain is DGGITQSPKYLFRKEGQNVTLSCEQNLNHDAMYWYRQDPGQGLRLIYYSQIVNDFQKGDIAEGYSVSREKKESFPLTVTSAQKNPTAFYLCASSGIPGQGFYEQYFGPGTRLTVT.

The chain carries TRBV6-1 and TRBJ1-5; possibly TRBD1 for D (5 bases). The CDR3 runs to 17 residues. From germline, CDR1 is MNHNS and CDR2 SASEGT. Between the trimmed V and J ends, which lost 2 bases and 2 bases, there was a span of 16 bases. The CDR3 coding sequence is TGTGCCAGCAGTGAAAATTGGATAGGGGCCGGCAATCAGCCCCAGCATTTT. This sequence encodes CASSENWIGAGNQPQHF.

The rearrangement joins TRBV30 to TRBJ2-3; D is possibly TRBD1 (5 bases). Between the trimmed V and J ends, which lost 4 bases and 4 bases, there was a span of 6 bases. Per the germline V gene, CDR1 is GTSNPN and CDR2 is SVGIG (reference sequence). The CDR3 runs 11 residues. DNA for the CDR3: TGTGCCTGGACAGGGTCAGATACGCAGTATTTT. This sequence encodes CAWTGSDTQYF.